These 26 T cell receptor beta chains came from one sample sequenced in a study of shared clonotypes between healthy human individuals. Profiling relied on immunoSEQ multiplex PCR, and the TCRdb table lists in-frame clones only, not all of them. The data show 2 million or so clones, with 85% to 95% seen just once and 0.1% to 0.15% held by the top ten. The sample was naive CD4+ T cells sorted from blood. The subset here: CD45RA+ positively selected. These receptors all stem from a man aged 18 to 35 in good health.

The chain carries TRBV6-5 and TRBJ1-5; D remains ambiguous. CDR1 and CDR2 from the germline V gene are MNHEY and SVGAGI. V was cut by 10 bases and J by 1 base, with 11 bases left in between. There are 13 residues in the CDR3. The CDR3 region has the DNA TGTGCCACCAGCCTTAGGAGCAATCAGCCCCAGCATTTT. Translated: CATSLRSNQPQHF.

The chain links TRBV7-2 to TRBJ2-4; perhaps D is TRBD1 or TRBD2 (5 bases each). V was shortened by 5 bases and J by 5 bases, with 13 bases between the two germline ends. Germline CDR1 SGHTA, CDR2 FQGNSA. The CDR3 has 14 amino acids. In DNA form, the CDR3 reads TGTGCCAGCAGCCCGGGACGAAAAGAAAACATTCAGTACTTC. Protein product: CASSPGRKENIQYF.

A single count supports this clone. CDR3 nucleotides: TGTGCCAGCAGAGGAGAGGGAACGGGCTATGGCTACACCTTC. Encoded protein: CASRGEGTGYGYTF. The J gene is TRBJ1-2, the V gene TRBV2; D unresolved. CDR1 is SNHLY and CDR2 is FYNNEI in the germline V gene. This CDR3 contains 14 residues. V dropped 6 bases and J dropped 4 bases, with 15 bases sitting between them.

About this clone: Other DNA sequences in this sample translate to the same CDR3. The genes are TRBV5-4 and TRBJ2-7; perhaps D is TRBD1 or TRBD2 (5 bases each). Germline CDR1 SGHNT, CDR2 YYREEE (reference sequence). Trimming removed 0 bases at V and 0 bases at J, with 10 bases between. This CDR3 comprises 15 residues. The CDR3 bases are TGTGCCAGCAGCTTGGGGGGACGTAGCTCCTACGAGCAGTACTTC. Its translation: CASSLGGRSSYEQYF. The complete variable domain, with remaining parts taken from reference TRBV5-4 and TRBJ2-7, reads ETGVTQSPTHLIKTRGQQVTLRCSSQSGHNTVSWYQQALGQGPQFIFQYYREEENGRGNFPPRFSGLQFPNYSSELNVNALELDDSALYLCASSLGGRSSYEQYFGPGTRLTVT.

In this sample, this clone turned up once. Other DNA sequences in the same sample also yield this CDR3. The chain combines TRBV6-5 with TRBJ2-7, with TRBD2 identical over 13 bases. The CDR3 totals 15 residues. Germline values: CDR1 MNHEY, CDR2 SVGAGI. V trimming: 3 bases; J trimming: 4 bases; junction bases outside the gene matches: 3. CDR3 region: CASSYRGLAGYEQYF. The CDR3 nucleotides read TGTGCCAGCAGTTATCGGGGACTAGCGGGGTACGAGCAGTACTTC.

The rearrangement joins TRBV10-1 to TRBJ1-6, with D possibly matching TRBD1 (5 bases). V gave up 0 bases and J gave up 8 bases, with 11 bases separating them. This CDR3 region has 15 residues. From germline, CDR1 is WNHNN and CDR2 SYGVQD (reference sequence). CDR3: CASSESNLRDSPLHF. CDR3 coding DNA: TGCGCCAGCAGTGAGTCGAACCTCAGGGATTCACCCCTCCACTTT.

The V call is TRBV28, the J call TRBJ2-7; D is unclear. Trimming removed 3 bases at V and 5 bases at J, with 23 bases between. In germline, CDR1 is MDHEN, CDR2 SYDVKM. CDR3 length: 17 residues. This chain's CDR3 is CASSLGGVPQAPHEQYF. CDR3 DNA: TGTGCCAGCAGTTTGGGTGGGGTGCCCCAGGCGCCCCACGAGCAGTACTTC. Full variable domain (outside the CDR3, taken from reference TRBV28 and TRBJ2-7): DVKVTQSSRYLVKRTGEKVFLECVQDMDHENMFWYRQDPGLGLRLIYFSYDVKMKEKGDIPEGYSVSREKKERFSLILESASTNQTSMYLCASSLGGVPQAPHEQYFGPGTRLTVT.

CDR3 sequence reads: CASSFQGDYGYTF. The CDR3 DNA is TGCGCCAGCAGCTTCCAGGGCGACTATGGCTACACCTTC. V gene TRBV5-1 combines with J gene TRBJ1-2; tentatively, D is TRBD1 (5 bases). V lost 2 bases, J lost 3 bases, and 8 bases lay in between. CDR3 size: 13 residues. Germline values: CDR1 SGHRS, CDR2 YFSETQ.

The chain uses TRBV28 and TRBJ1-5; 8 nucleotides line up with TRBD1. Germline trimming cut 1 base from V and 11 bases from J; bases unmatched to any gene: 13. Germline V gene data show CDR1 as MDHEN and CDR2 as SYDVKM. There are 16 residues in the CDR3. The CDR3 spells CASSLSHRGSQLAQHF. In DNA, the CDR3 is TGTGCCAGCAGTTTATCACACAGGGGGAGCCAGCTGGCCCAGCATTTT. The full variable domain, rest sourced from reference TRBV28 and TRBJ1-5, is DVKVTQSSRYLVKRTGEKVFLECVQDMDHENMFWYRQDPGLGLRLIYFSYDVKMKEKGDIPEGYSVSREKKERFSLILESASTNQTSMYLCASSLSHRGSQLAQHFGDGTRLSIL.

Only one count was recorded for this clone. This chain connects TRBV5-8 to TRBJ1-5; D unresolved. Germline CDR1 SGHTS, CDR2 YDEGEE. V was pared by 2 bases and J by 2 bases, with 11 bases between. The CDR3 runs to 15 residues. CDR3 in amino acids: CASSLGLGGNQPQHF. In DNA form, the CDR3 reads TGTGCCAGCAGCTTAGGACTTGGAGGCAATCAGCCCCAGCATTTT. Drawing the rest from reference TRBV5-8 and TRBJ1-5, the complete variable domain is EAGVTQSPTHLIKTRGQQATLRCSPISGHTSVYWYQQALGLGLQFLLWYDEGEERNRGNFPPRFSGRQFPNYSSELNVNALELEDSALYLCASSLGLGGNQPQHFGDGTRLSIL.

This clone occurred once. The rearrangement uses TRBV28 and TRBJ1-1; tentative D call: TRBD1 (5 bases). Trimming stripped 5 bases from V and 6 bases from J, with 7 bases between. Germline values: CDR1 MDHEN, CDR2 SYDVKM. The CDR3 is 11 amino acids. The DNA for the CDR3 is TGTGCCAGCAGTACAGGATCTGAAGCTTTCTTT. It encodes CASSTGSEAFF.

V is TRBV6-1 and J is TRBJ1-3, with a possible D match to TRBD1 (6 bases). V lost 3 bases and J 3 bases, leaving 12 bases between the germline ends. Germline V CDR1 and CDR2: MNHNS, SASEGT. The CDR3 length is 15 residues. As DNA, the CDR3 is TGTGCCAGCAGTGAGACAGGAATAATTGGAAACACCATATATTTT. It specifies CASSETGIIGNTIYF.

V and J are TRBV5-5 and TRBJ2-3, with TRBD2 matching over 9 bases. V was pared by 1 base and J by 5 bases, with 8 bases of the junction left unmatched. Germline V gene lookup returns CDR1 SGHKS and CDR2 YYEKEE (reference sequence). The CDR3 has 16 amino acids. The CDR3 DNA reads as TGTGCCAGCAGCTTGAACCAGCGGGGGGCAGGAGATACGCAGTATTTT. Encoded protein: CASSLNQRGAGDTQYF.

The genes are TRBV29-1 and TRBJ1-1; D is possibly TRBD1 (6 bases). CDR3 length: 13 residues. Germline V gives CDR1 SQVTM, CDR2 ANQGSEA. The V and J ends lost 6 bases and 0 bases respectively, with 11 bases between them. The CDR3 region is CSVTGQMNTEAFF. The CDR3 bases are TGCAGCGTCACCGGACAGATGAACACTGAAGCTTTCTTT.

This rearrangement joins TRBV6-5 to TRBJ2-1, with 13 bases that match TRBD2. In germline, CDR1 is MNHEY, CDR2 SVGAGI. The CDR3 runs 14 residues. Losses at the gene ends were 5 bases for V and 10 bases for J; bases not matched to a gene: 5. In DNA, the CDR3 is TGTGCCAGCAGTATACTAGCGGGGGGGGCCGAGCAGTTCTTC. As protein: CASSILAGGAEQFF.

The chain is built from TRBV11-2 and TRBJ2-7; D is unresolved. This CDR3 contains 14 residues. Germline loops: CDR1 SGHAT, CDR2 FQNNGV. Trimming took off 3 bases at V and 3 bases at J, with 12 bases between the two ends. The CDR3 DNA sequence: TGTGCCAGCAGCTTTTTGGACGCCCACTACGAGCAGTACTTC. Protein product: CASSFLDAHYEQYF.

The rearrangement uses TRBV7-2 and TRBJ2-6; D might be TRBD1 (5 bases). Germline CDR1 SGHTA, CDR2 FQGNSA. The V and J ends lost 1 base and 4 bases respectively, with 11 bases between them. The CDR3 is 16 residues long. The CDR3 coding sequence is TGTGCCAGCAGCTTAGTCTCAGGGATCGGGGCCAACGTCCTGACTTTC. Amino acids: CASSLVSGIGANVLTF.

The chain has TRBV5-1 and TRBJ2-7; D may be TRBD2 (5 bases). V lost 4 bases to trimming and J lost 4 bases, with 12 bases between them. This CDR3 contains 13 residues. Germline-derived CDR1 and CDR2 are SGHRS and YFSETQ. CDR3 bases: TGCGCCAGCAGCCTGGACTGGGCGTACGAGCAGTACTTC. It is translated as CASSLDWAYEQYF.

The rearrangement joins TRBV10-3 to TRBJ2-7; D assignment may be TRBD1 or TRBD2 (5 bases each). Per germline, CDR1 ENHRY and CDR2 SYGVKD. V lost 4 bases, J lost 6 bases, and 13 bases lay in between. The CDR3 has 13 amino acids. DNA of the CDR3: TGTGCCATCAGTGTGGGGGTTTTCCTCGAGCAGTACTTC. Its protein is CAISVGVFLEQYF.

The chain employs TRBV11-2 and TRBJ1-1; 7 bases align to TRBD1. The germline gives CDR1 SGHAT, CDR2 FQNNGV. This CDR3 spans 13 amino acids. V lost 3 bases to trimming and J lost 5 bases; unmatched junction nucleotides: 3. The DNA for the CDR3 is TGTGCCAGCAGCTTTAACAGGGGTACTGAAGCTTTCTTT. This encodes CASSFNRGTEAFF.

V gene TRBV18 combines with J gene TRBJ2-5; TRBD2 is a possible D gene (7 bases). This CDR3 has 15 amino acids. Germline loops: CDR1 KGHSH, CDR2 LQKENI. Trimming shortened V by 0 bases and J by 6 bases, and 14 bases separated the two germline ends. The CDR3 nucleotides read TGTGCCAGCTCACCACCGGCGGGGGCCCAGAAGACCCAGTACTTC. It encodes CASSPPAGAQKTQYF.

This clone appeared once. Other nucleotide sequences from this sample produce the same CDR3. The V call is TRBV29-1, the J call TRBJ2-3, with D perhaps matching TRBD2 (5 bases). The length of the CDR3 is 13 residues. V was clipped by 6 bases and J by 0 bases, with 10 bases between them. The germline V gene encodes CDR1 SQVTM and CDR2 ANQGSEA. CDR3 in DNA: TGCAGCGTCGAGCGGTCTAGCACAGATACGCAGTATTTT. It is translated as CSVERSSTDTQYF.

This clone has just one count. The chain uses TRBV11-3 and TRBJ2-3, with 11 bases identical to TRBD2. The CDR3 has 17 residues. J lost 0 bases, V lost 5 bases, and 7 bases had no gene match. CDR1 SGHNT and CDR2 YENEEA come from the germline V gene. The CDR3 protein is CASSLGTSGPSTDTQYF. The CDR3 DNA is TGTGCCAGCAGCCTTGGGACTAGCGGACCGAGCACAGATACGCAGTATTTT.

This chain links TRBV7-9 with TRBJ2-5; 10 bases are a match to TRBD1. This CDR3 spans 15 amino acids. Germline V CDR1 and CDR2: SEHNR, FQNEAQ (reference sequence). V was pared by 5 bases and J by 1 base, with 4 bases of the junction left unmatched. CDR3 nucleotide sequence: TGTGCCAGCAGCGCCGGGACAGGGGTCCAAGAGACCCAGTACTTC. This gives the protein CASSAGTGVQETQYF.

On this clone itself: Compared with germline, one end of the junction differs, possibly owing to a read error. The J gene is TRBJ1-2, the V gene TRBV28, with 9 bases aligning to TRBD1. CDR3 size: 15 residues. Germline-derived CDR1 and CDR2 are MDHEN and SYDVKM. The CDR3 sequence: CASRPWGQGNHGYTF. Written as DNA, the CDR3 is TGTGCCAGCAGGCCTTGGGGACAGGGTAACCATGGCTACACCTTC.

CDR3 DNA sequence: TGTGCCTGGAGTACTGACTACAGGACGAGCAATCAGCCCCAGCATTTT. Protein product: CAWSTDYRTSNQPQHF. The chain is built from TRBV30 and TRBJ1-5, with D perhaps matching TRBD1 (5 bases). Germline CDR1 GTSNPN, CDR2 SVGIG (reference sequence). V was pared by 2 bases and J by 1 base, with 15 bases between. The CDR3 length is 16 residues.